Below are 23 T cell receptor beta chains sequenced from a single sample in a study of cytomegalovirus exposure and HLA in healthy donors. A multiplex PCR was run with 60 Vbeta primers and 13 Jbeta primers. TCRdb keeps only in-frame clones here, not all; method: immunoSEQ multiplex PCR. This sample has about 91,000 clones; around 78% occur once, and the top ten carry under 5%. The sample comprised PBMCs. All receptors come from a male donor in good health and CMV-seropositive.

The J gene is TRBJ2-6, the V gene TRBV28; maybe TRBD2 (5 bases). Trimming removed 2 bases at V and 0 bases at J, with 8 bases between. The CDR3 runs to 16 residues. Germline V gives CDR1 MDHEN, CDR2 SYDVKM. The CDR3 DNA sequence: TGTGCCAGCAGTTTACTCGGGGTCTCTGGGGCCAACGTCCTGACTTTC. It encodes CASSLLGVSGANVLTF.

This rearrangement joins TRBV7-6 to TRBJ2-7, with 14 bases matching TRBD2. Germline CDR1 SGHVS, CDR2 FNYEAQ. CDR3 length: 18 residues. V trimming: 4 bases; J trimming: 2 bases; junction bases outside the gene matches: 10. The CDR3 is CASSSTGTSGSSPYEQYF. The DNA for the CDR3 is TGTGCCAGCAGCTCTACCGGGACTAGCGGGAGTTCACCCTACGAGCAGTACTTC.

CDR3 sequence (DNA): TGCGCCAGCAGTGAATCGGGAGCCAACGTCCTGACTTTC. Translated: CASSESGANVLTF. The rearrangement joins TRBV10-1 to TRBJ2-6; a possible D gene is TRBD2 (5 bases). The CDR3 is made up of 13 amino acids. V shed 3 bases and J shed 7 bases, with 7 bases lying between them. CDR1 and CDR2 (germline): WNHNN, SYGVQD (reference sequence).

V gene TRBV29-1 combines with J gene TRBJ1-2, with 8 positions matching TRBD1. Germline V gene sequence: CDR1 SQVTM, CDR2 ANQGSEA. V lost 1 base, J lost 4 bases, and 5 bases stayed unmatched. The CDR3 spans 14 residues. The CDR3 is CSVEATDRAYGYTF. CDR3 coding DNA: TGCAGCGTTGAAGCGACGGACAGGGCCTATGGCTACACCTTC.

Details on this clone: Other DNA sequences within the sample encode an identical CDR3. This sequence joins TRBV28 and TRBJ1-2, with TRBD1 matching 10 bases. This CDR3 contains 13 residues. V shed 9 bases and J 1 base; nucleotides not matched to a gene: 2. Per the germline V gene, CDR1 is MDHEN and CDR2 is SYDVKM. CDR3 in amino acids: CASRTGGNYGYTF. The CDR3 bases are TGTGCCAGTCGGACAGGGGGTAACTATGGCTACACCTTC.

V usage is TRBV9 and J usage is TRBJ2-7; D remains unclear. Trimming stripped 1 base from V and 0 bases from J, with 11 bases between. The CDR3 sequence is 15 residues long. CDR1 is SGDLS, CDR2 YYNGEE, per germline. In DNA form, the CDR3 reads TGTGCCAGCAGCGTATCGACTTCCTCCTCCTACGAGCAGTACTTC. Translated, it gives CASSVSTSSSYEQYF.

The chain recombines TRBV10-2 with TRBJ2-1, with TRBD2 identical over 8 bases. V lost 3 bases, J lost 9 bases, and 10 bases stayed unmatched. The CDR3 length is 15 residues. Germline CDR1 and CDR2: WSHSY and SAAADI. CDR3 region: CASSDLGTSFTEQFF. The CDR3, as DNA: TGCGCCAGCAGTGATTTAGGGACTAGTTTTACTGAGCAGTTCTTC.

J is TRBJ2-5 and V is TRBV11-2, with a possible D match to TRBD1 (5 bases). Looked up from germline, CDR1 is SGHAT and CDR2 is FQNNGV. The length of the CDR3 is 14 residues. Deletions cut 4 bases from V and 5 bases from J, with 14 bases between. The CDR3 is CASSSARGWETQYF. The CDR3 coding sequence is TGTGCCAGCAGCTCGGCTAGGGGTTGGGAGACCCAGTACTTC. The full variable domain, rest sourced from reference TRBV11-2 and TRBJ2-5, is EAGVAQSPRYKIIEKRQSVAFWCNPISGHATLYWYQQILGQGPKLLIQFQNNGVVDDSQLPKDRFSAERLKGVDSTLKIQPAKLEDSAVYLCASSSARGWETQYFGPGTRLLVL.

In nucleotides, the CDR3 is TGTGCCAGCCAACAAACAGGGGCAACCACAGATACGCAGTATTTT. It encodes CASQQTGATTDTQYF. This chain uses TRBV6-1 with TRBJ2-3; 7 bases match TRBD1. Trimming cost V 8 bases and J 2 bases; bases outside gene matches: 10. The CDR3 spans 15 residues. Germline CDR1 reads MNHNS; CDR2 reads SASEGT.

The chain carries TRBV5-1 and TRBJ1-4; a weak D match, TRBD1 (5 bases). Trimming removed 5 bases at V and 0 bases at J, with 11 bases between. CDR1 is SGHRS and CDR2 is YFSETQ in the germline V gene. The CDR3 extends over 15 amino acids. The CDR3 is CASRREGATNEKLFF. CDR3 bases: TGCGCCAGCAGGCGGGAAGGGGCAACTAATGAAAAACTGTTTTTT.

This sequence joins TRBV12-5 and TRBJ2-5; D may be TRBD2 (6 bases). The V and J ends lost 7 bases and 0 bases respectively, with 15 bases between them. This CDR3 is built from 15 residues. The germline V gene has CDR1 LGHNT and CDR2 FRNRAP. The CDR3 spells CASAHGGAYQETQYF. CDR3 nucleotides: TGTGCTAGTGCCCACGGCGGGGCGTACCAAGAGACCCAGTACTTC.

The rearrangement joins TRBV7-9 to TRBJ2-5; possibly TRBD2 for D (5 bases). Trimming pared 2 bases from V and 0 bases from J, leaving 10 bases between. Germline V CDR1 and CDR2: SEHNR, FQNEAQ (reference sequence). This CDR3 region has 15 residues. Here the CDR3 reads CASSLTVGDQETQYF. CDR3 DNA sequence: TGTGCCAGCAGCTTAACGGTGGGAGACCAAGAGACCCAGTACTTC.

The chain uses TRBV5-4 and TRBJ2-1, with 7 positions matching TRBD2. Per germline, CDR1 SGHNT and CDR2 YYREEE (reference sequence). Trimming removed 4 bases from V and 9 bases from J; junction bases left unmatched: 13. This CDR3 is built from 15 residues. The DNA for the CDR3 is TGTGCCAGCAGCCAACCGGGGCTAGGCGGGGGTGAGCAGTTCTTC. This gives the protein CASSQPGLGGGEQFF.

The gene calls are TRBV6-1 and TRBJ2-5; TRBD1 agrees at 8 bases. The CDR3 loop spans 15 amino acids. The V segment lost 7 bases and the J segment 4 bases; nucleotides outside the gene matches: 11. Looked up from germline, CDR1 is MNHNS and CDR2 is SASEGT. In DNA form, the CDR3 reads TGTGCCAGCACCTTAACCCAAGACAGGGGAGAGACCCAGTACTTC. Translating it yields CASTLTQDRGETQYF.

This clone was seen a single time. The V gene is TRBV7-9, the J gene TRBJ1-1; TRBD1 matches at 10 bases. Germline CDR1 reads SEHNR; CDR2 reads FQNEAQ (reference sequence). The CDR3 is 13 residues long. V was pared by 5 bases and J by 12 bases, with 9 bases of the junction left unmatched. The CDR3 region is CASSTGQGVTTFF. DNA for the CDR3: TGTGCCAGCAGCACAGGACAGGGGGTTACAACTTTCTTT. The complete variable domain, with remaining parts taken from reference TRBV7-9 and TRBJ1-1, reads DTGVSQNPRHKITKRGQNVTFRCDPISEHNRLYWYRQTLGQGPEFLTYFQNEAQLEKSRLLSDRFSAERPKGSFSTLEIQRTEQGDSAMYLCASSTGQGVTTFFGQGTRLTVV.

The chain has TRBV27 and TRBJ2-3, with D possibly TRBD2 on 5 matching bases. This CDR3 comprises 15 residues. CDR1 is MNHEY, CDR2 SMNVEV, per germline (reference sequence). V was shortened by 2 bases and J by 5 bases, with 14 bases between the two germline ends. CDR3 protein: CASSLNSGSRDTQYF. The CDR3 DNA sequence: TGTGCCAGCAGTTTAAATTCGGGGTCAAGAGATACGCAGTATTTT.

The genes are TRBV27 and TRBJ2-5; 14 nucleotides match TRBD2. Trimming removed 2 bases from V and 2 bases from J; junction bases left unmatched: 4. CDR3 length: 17 residues. CDR1 is MNHEY and CDR2 is SMNVEV in the germline V gene (reference sequence). The CDR3 sequence: CASSLGTSGGVQETQYF. The DNA of the CDR3 is TGTGCCAGCAGTTTAGGGACTAGCGGGGGAGTGCAAGAGACCCAGTACTTC.

The genes are TRBV5-1 and TRBJ2-1; 8 nucleotides match TRBD2. V lost 5 bases, J lost 8 bases, and 9 bases stayed unmatched. This CDR3 has 14 residues. The germline V gene encodes CDR1 SGHRS and CDR2 YFSETQ. CDR3 nucleotides: TGCGCCAGCAGTAAGCGGGGGCCCGTGGATGAGCAGTTCTTC. Translating it yields CASSKRGPVDEQFF. Based on the CDR3 plus reference TRBV5-1 and TRBJ2-1, the full variable domain is KAGVTQTPRYLIKTRGQQVTLSCSPISGHRSVSWYQQTPGQGLQFLFEYFSETQRNKGNFPGRFSGRQFSNSRSEMNVSTLELGDSALYLCASSKRGPVDEQFFGPGTRLTVL.

This rearrangement joins TRBV30 to TRBJ2-3; 12 nucleotides agree with TRBD2. Trimming at V came to 0 bases and at J to 6 bases, leaving 10 bases not matched to a gene. Germline V lookup: CDR1 GTSNPN, CDR2 SVGIG (reference sequence). The length of the CDR3 is 17 residues. The DNA of the CDR3 is TGTGCCTGGAGTGTGGCGGGACTAGCGGGTCTAGGTGATACGCAGTATTTT. It codes for CAWSVAGLAGLGDTQYF.

The J gene is TRBJ2-7, the V gene TRBV27; a possible D gene is TRBD2 (5 bases). This CDR3 has 14 residues. Trimming cost V 3 bases and J 2 bases, with 11 bases left between them. Germline V gives CDR1 MNHEY, CDR2 SMNVEV (reference sequence). Here the CDR3 reads CASSFSGRAYEQYF. DNA of the CDR3: TGTGCCAGCAGTTTCAGTGGGAGAGCCTACGAGCAGTACTTC.

V gene TRBV7-2 combines with J gene TRBJ1-2; 11 positions match TRBD1. With V trimmed by 5 bases and J by 5 bases, 10 bases remained unmatched. CDR3 length equals 16 residues. Germline CDR1 SGHTA, CDR2 FQGNSA. The CDR3 DNA follows: TGTGCCAGCAGCCTTCCCGGGACAGGGGGAAAATATGGCTACACCTTC. It is translated as CASSLPGTGGKYGYTF.

The rearrangement uses TRBV5-1 and TRBJ1-3, with 9 bases lining up with TRBD1. Germline V gene lookup returns CDR1 SGHRS and CDR2 YFSETQ. V shed 2 bases and J 4 bases; nucleotides not matched to a gene: 10. There are 17 residues in the CDR3. CDR3: CASSLLTGTGSGNTIYF. The CDR3 nucleotides are TGCGCCAGCAGCTTACTAACCGGGACAGGGTCAGGAAACACCATATATTTT.

This chain joins TRBV7-9 and TRBJ1-2; unclear D gene. This CDR3 has 11 amino acids. Germline-derived CDR1 and CDR2 are SEHNR and FQNEAQ (reference sequence). Trimming took 4 bases from V and 4 from J, leaving 4 bases between them. The CDR3 nucleotides read TGTGCCAGCAGCTCTCGCTATGGCTACACCTTC. Protein product: CASSSRYGYTF.